One sample yielded the 17 T cell receptor beta chains listed below, sequenced in a study of a mutant IDH1 vaccine in newly diagnosed glioma. The time point is: week 11, during vaccination. It was 300 ug of mutant IDH1 20-mer peptide that made up each vaccine dose, given with topical imiquimod. TCRdb keeps only in-frame clones here, not all; method: immunoSEQ multiplex PCR. The sample carries tens of thousands of clones, 80% to 85% recorded once. These receptors' antigens are unknown. The material was PBMCs, obtained from a glioma patient whose treatment included an IDH1 peptide vaccine. These receptors all come from a man between 35 and 55 years old with glioma.

The rearrangement uses TRBV18 and TRBJ2-7, with 9 bases that match TRBD2. The CDR3 runs 18 residues. V was pared by 3 bases and J by 3 bases, with 15 bases of the junction left unmatched. CDR1 KGHSH and CDR2 LQKENI come from the germline V gene. The CDR3 DNA reads TGTGCCAGCTCACCGGAGTCCGGCGGGAGGGCCGGTTACTACGAGCAGTACTTC. This sequence encodes CASSPESGGRAGYYEQYF.

V is TRBV12-5 and J is TRBJ2-4; no definite D call. Germline-derived CDR1 and CDR2 are LGHNT and FRNRAP. V gave up 7 bases and J gave up 7 bases, with 11 bases separating them. The CDR3 runs 12 residues. CDR3 in DNA: TGTGCTAGTGCCACGATAGGGAACATTCAGTACTTC. Residues: CASATIGNIQYF.

The V and J genes are TRBV2 and TRBJ1-4; 7 bases fit TRBD1. The CDR3 runs to 17 residues. The germline gives CDR1 SNHLY, CDR2 FYNNEI. V gave up 6 bases and J gave up 2 bases; unmatched junction bases: 12. CDR3 coding DNA: TGTGCCAGCAGAAGGGGGCAGGGAAGGAAGACTAATGAAAAACTGTTTTTT. This encodes CASRRGQGRKTNEKLFF.

The CDR3, as DNA: TGTGCCAGCTCATCTAGCCGCAGCTCCTACAATGAGCAGTTCTTC. It codes for CASSSSRSSYNEQFF. This chain joins TRBV18 and TRBJ2-1, with D possibly matching TRBD2 (5 bases). CDR3 length: 15 residues. The ends were cut back, 5 bases at V and 0 bases at J, with 11 bases in the middle. CDR1 KGHSH and CDR2 LQKENI come from the germline V gene. The whole variable domain, remainder taken from reference TRBV18 and TRBJ2-1, is NAGVMQNPRHLVRRRGQEARLRCSPMKGHSHVYWYRQLPEEGLKFMVYLQKENIIDESGMPKERFSAEFPKEGPSILRIQQVVRGDSAAYFCASSSSRSSYNEQFFGPGTRLTVL.

As DNA, the CDR3 is TGTGCCAGTAGTAACCAGGGGGCAGGTGTCATTCATGGCTACACCTTC. Amino acid sequence: CASSNQGAGVIHGYTF. The chain has TRBV19 and TRBJ1-2, with 8 bases lining up with TRBD1. The CDR3 runs 16 residues. Losses at the gene ends were 4 bases for V and 6 bases for J; bases not matched to a gene: 13. CDR1 LNHDA and CDR2 SQIVND come from the germline V gene (reference sequence). Supplemented by reference TRBV19 and TRBJ1-2, the full variable domain reads DGGITQSPKYLFRKEGQNVTLSCEQNLNHDAMYWYRQDPGQGLRLIYYSQIVNDFQKGDIAEGYSVSREKKESFPLTVTSAQKNPTAFYLCASSNQGAGVIHGYTFGSGTRLTVV.

V usage is TRBV5-4 and J usage is TRBJ1-1; 7 nucleotides align to TRBD1. The CDR3 is 15 amino acids. J lost 5 bases, V lost 4 bases, and 11 bases had no gene match. CDR1 is SGHNT, CDR2 YYREEE, per germline (reference sequence). This chain's CDR3 is CASSGVTRGQTEAFF. The CDR3 nucleotides are TGTGCCAGCAGCGGAGTGACTAGGGGGCAAACTGAAGCTTTCTTT.

The chain links TRBV5-1 to TRBJ1-2; D not resolved. Germline V lookup: CDR1 SGHRS, CDR2 YFSETQ. This CDR3 contains 14 residues. V was cut by 4 bases and J by 1 base, with 11 bases left in between. CDR3 in amino acids: CASSVDTNNYGYTF. The DNA of the CDR3 is TGCGCCAGCAGCGTCGATACGAATAACTATGGCTACACCTTC.

The V and J genes are TRBV15 and TRBJ1-4; TRBD1 is a possible D gene (5 bases). Trimming took off 0 bases at V and 5 bases at J, with 10 bases between the two ends. CDR1 is LNHNV, CDR2 YYDKDF, per germline (reference sequence). There are 15 residues in the CDR3. The CDR3 sequence: CATSRDGRTNEKLFF. In DNA, the CDR3 is TGTGCCACCAGCAGAGATGGGCGGACAAATGAAAAACTGTTTTTT.

This chain joins TRBV6-5 and TRBJ2-4, with D possibly TRBD2 on 5 matching bases. V lost 6 bases to trimming and J lost 3 bases, with 12 bases between them. The CDR3 loop spans 14 amino acids. In germline, CDR1 is MNHEY, CDR2 SVGAGI. CDR3 coding DNA: TGTGCCAGCAGGGGTATTCGGGGCAAAAACATTCAGTACTTC. Protein: CASRGIRGKNIQYF.

This chain links TRBV7-2 with TRBJ2-5; 8 bases match TRBD1. J gave up 5 bases and V 2 bases, and 7 bases lay outside the gene matches. Germline V gene data show CDR1 as SGHTA and CDR2 as FQGNSA. This CDR3 has 15 residues. This chain's CDR3 is CASSLRTGSFETQYF. In DNA form, the CDR3 reads TGTGCCAGCAGCTTACGGACAGGGTCTTTCGAGACCCAGTACTTC.

This clone is termed medium-sized. This rearrangement joins TRBV19 to TRBJ2-7; no clear D. Per germline, CDR1 LNHDA and CDR2 SQIVND (reference sequence). CDR3 length equals 10 residues. V lost 8 bases and J lost 2, with 4 bases in between. The CDR3 loop is CASGTYEQYF. CDR3 DNA: TGTGCCAGTGGAACCTACGAGCAGTACTTC.

The rearrangement links TRBV5-1 to TRBJ2-5; D might be TRBD1 (7 bases). The CDR3 consists of 16 residues. With 3 bases removed from V and 0 bases from J, the gap between germline ends came to 15 bases. CDR1 is SGHRS, CDR2 YFSETQ, per germline. This chain's CDR3 is CASSSGDRSYQETQYF. CDR3 in DNA: TGCGCCAGCAGCTCGGGGGACAGATCGTACCAAGAGACCCAGTACTTC. The full variable domain, rest sourced from reference TRBV5-1 and TRBJ2-5, is KAGVTQTPRYLIKTRGQQVTLSCSPISGHRSVSWYQQTPGQGLQFLFEYFSETQRNKGNFPGRFSGRQFSNSRSEMNVSTLELGDSALYLCASSSGDRSYQETQYFGPGTRLLVL.

The V call is TRBV15, the J call TRBJ1-5, with TRBD1 as a possible D gene (5 bases). The V and J ends lost 1 base and 2 bases respectively, with 12 bases between them. This CDR3 comprises 16 residues. Per germline, CDR1 LNHNV and CDR2 YYDKDF (reference sequence). The CDR3 bases are TGTGCCACCAGCAGAGGAAAACGGGGGGGCAATCAGCCCCAGCATTTT. Translating it yields CATSRGKRGGNQPQHF.

The chain recombines TRBV15 with TRBJ2-1; D call uncertain. Germline lookup yields CDR1 LNHNV and CDR2 YYDKDF (reference sequence). The CDR3 is 16 residues long. Between the trimmed V and J ends, which lost 1 base and 4 bases, there was a span of 14 bases. In DNA form, the CDR3 reads TGTGCCACCAGCAGAGGGGCCGCGCGGACGTACAATGAGCAGTTCTTC. Its translation is CATSRGAARTYNEQFF.

The rearrangement uses TRBV5-1 and TRBJ2-1; the D gene is possibly TRBD1 (6 bases). CDR1 SGHRS and CDR2 YFSETQ come from the germline V gene. V lost 4 bases and J lost 7, with 15 bases in between. The CDR3 is made up of 14 amino acids. As DNA, the CDR3 is TGCGCCAGCAGCACCGGACAGCCAGGGAATGAGCAGTTCTTC. Residues: CASSTGQPGNEQFF.

J is TRBJ1-1 and V is TRBV10-3; possibly TRBD1 for D (5 bases). The V end was cut by 5 bases, the J end by 0 bases, with 13 bases between. The CDR3 spans 15 residues. From germline, CDR1 is ENHRY and CDR2 SYGVKD. The CDR3 DNA is TGTGCCATCAGTCCTGGGGTGGGACTGAACACTGAAGCTTTCTTT. Translation gives CAISPGVGLNTEAFF.

J is TRBJ2-1 and V is TRBV4-1; D remains unclear. This CDR3 has 14 amino acids. With 3 bases removed from V and 9 bases from J, the gap between germline ends came to 15 bases. The germline gives CDR1 MGHRA, CDR2 YSYEKL. This chain's CDR3 is CASSHFRQVSEQFF. The CDR3 nucleotides are TGCGCCAGCAGCCACTTCAGGCAAGTTAGTGAGCAGTTCTTC.